This T cell receptor beta chain was found in a study of cytomegalovirus exposure and HLA in healthy donors. Every donor was a healthy person donating bone marrow. Trimming shortened V by 6 bases and J by 3 bases, and 15 bases separated the two germline ends. The germline V gene has CDR1 SNHLY and CDR2 FYNNEI. The CDR3 length is 14 residues. The study's findings and limits: As immune exposure information, only CMV serostatus was available. V segments that were indistinguishable, TRBV6-2 and TRBV6-3 among them, were omitted from analysis.

To note about this clone: Its antigen is not identified.

Amplification used 60 Vbeta primers and 13 Jbeta primers. The method was immunoSEQ multiplex PCR; TCRdb's version includes in-frame clones alone and lacks a portion of them. Here the sample spans some 200,000 clones, 77% being singletons. The chain couples TRBV2 to TRBJ2-7, with D perhaps matching TRBD2 (6 bases). Sequenced material: PBMCs. This sequence originates from an older woman in good health and CMV-seropositive. CDR3: CASRALGGNYEQYF. Here the CDR3 DNA reads TGTGCCAGCAGGGCCCTTGGCGGGAACTACGAGCAGTACTTC.